This T cell receptor (beta chain) stems from a study of T cells after posttransplantation cyclophosphamide. Germline lookup yields CDR1 KGHSH and CDR2 LQKENI. This CDR3 comprises 12 residues. This related bone marrow graft donor gave peripheral blood on the day of marrow donation. On this clone itself: Antigen unknown. Germline and junction disagree at one end, which may indicate a read error.

Generated by immunoSEQ multiplex PCR, the TCRdb table keeps only in-frame clones and is missing some. Of about 18,000 clones in the sample, approximately 87% were seen once. Points from the study as a whole: Skin or GI-infiltrating T cells shared few TRB sequences with blood. Recipient CMV seropositivity and CMV reactivation strongly tracked TRB clonality.

The clonotype originates from a man between 25 and 39 years old in good health and a related stem cell transplant donor. The specimen was memory CD4+ T cells sorted from blood. This chain joins TRBV18 and TRBJ1-2, with TRBD1 identical over 7 bases. The CDR3 region has the DNA TGTGCCAGCTCACCAGGACAGGCTGGCTATTCCTTC. Translating gives CASSPGQAGYSF.